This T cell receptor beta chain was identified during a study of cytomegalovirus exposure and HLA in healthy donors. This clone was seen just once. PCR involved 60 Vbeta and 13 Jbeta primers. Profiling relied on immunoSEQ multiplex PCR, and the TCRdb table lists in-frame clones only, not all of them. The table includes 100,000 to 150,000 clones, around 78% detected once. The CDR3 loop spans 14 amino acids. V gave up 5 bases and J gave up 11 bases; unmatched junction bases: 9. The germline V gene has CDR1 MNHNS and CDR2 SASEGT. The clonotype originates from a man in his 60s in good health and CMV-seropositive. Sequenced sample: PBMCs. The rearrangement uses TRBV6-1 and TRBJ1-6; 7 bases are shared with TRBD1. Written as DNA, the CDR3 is TGTGCCAGCAGTACAACAGGGGTAGAGACACCCCTCCACTTT. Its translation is CASSTTGVETPLHF.